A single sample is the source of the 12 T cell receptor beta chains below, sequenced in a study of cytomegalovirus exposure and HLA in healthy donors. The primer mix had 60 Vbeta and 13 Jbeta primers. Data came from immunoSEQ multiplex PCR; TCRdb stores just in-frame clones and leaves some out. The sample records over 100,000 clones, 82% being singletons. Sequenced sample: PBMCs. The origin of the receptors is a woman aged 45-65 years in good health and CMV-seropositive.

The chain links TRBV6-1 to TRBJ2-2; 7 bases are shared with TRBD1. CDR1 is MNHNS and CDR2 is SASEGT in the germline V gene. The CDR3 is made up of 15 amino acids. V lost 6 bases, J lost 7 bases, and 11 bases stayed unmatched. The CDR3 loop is CASSRQGPSGGELFF. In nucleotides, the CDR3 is TGTGCCAGCAGCCGACAGGGCCCCTCAGGCGGGGAGCTGTTTTTT.

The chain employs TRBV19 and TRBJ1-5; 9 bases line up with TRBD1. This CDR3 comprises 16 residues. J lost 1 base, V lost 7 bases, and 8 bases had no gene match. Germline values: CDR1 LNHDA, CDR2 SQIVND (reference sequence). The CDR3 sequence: CASTPGTGRSNQPQHF. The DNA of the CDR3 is TGTGCCAGTACCCCGGGGACAGGGCGAAGCAATCAGCCCCAGCATTTT.

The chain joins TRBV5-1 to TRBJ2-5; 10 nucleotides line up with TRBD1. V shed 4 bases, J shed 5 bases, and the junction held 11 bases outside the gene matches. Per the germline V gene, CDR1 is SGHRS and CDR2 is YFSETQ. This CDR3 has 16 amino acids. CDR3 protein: CASSMAGTGERETQYF. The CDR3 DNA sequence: TGCGCCAGCAGCATGGCTGGGACAGGGGAGAGGGAGACCCAGTACTTC.

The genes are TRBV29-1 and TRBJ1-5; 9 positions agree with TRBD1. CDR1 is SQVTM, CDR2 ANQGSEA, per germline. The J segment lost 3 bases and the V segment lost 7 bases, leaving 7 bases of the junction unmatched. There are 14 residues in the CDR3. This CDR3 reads CSASDRGDNQPQHF. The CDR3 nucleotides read TGCAGCGCCTCGGACAGGGGCGACAATCAGCCCCAGCATTTT.

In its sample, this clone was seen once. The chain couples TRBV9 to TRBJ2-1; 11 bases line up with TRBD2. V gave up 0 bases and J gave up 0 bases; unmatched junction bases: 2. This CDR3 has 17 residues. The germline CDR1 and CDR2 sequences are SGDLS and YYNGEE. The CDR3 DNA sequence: TGTGCCAGCAGCGTAGCTAGCGGGAGGTACTCCTACAATGAGCAGTTCTTC. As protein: CASSVASGRYSYNEQFF.

In nucleotides, the CDR3 is TGCGCCAGCAGCCCCTGGGGGGGGTCTGGTGGCTACACCTTC. Its protein product is CASSPWGGSGGYTF. The chain employs TRBV4-3 and TRBJ1-2, with D possibly being TRBD1 (5 bases). Per germline, CDR1 LGHNA and CDR2 YSLEER. The V gene lost 4 bases and the J gene lost 7 bases, with 16 bases spanning the gap. The CDR3 totals 14 residues.

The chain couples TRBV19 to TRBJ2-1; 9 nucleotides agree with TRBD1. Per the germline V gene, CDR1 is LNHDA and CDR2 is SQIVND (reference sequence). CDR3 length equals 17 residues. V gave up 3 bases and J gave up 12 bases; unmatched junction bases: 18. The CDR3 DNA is TGTGCCAGTAGTATCAAGCCCCGGGACAGGGCTTCCAAAGGGCAGTTCTTC. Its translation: CASSIKPRDRASKGQFF.

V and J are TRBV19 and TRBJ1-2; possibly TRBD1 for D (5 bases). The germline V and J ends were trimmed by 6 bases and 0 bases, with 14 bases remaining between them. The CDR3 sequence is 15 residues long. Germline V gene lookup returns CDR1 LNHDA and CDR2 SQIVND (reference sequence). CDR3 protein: CASRRTGLTNYGYTF. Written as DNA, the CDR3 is TGTGCCAGTAGGCGAACGGGACTTACTAACTATGGCTACACCTTC.

This chain's CDR3 is CASSWGGVINEQFF. DNA of the CDR3: TGTGCCAGCAGCTGGGGGGGAGTTATCAATGAGCAGTTCTTC. The gene calls are TRBV16 and TRBJ2-1; 7 bases agree with TRBD2. The CDR3 length is 14 residues. Per the germline V gene, CDR1 is KGHSY and CDR2 is FQNENV. Unmatched junction bases numbered 7, after V lost 5 bases and J lost 6 bases.

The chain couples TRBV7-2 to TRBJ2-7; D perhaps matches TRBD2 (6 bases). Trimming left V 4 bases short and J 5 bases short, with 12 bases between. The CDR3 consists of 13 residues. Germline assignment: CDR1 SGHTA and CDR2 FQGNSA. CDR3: CASSSLTRDEQYF. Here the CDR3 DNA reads TGTGCCAGCAGCTCCCTGACTAGGGACGAGCAGTACTTC. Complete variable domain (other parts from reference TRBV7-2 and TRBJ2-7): GAGVSQSPSNKVTEKGKDVELRCDPISGHTALYWYRQSLGQGLEFLIYFQGNSAPDKSGLPSDRFSAERTGGSVSTLTIQRTQQEDSAVYLCASSSLTRDEQYFGPGTRLTVT.

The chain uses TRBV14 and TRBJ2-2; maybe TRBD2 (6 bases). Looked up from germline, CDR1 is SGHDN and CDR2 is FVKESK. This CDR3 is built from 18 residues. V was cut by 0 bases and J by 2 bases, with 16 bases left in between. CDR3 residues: CASSQEEGNYANTGELFF. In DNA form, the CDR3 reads TGTGCCAGCAGCCAAGAGGAGGGTAATTACGCCAACACCGGGGAGCTGTTTTTT. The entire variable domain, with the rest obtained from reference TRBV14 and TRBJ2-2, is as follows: EAGVTQFPSHSVIEKGQTVTLRCDPISGHDNLYWYRRVMGKEIKFLLHFVKESKQDESGMPNNRFLAERTGGTYSTLKVQPAELEDSGVYFCASSQEEGNYANTGELFFGEGSRLTVL.

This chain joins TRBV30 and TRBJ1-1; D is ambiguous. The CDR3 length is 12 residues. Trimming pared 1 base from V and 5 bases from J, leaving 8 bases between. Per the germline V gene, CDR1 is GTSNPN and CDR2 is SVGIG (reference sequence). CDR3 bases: TGTGCCTGGAGTGCAGGAAGGACTGAAGCTTTCTTT. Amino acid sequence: CAWSAGRTEAFF.